The 9 T cell receptor beta chains below were found in one sample sequenced in a study of graft-versus-host responses after intestinal transplantation. Their antigens remain unidentified. Libraries were prepared by immunoSEQ multiplex PCR; TCRdb keeps only in-frame clonotypes and omits some of them. The data contain some 110,000 clones, around 94% of them singletons. The sequenced sample was unstimulated CD8+ T cells sorted from spleen or lymph node cells, obtained before transplant. The source is a human donor who was the organ donor for an intestinal transplant.

This chain joins TRBV11-2 and TRBJ2-7; possibly TRBD1 for D (5 bases). The germline CDR1 and CDR2 sequences are SGHAT and FQNNGV. The CDR3 covers 14 residues. Trimming removed 2 bases from V and 5 bases from J, with 13 bases in between. The CDR3 region is CASSLSALQDEQYF. The DNA for the CDR3 is TGTGCCAGCAGCTTATCGGCGCTACAGGACGAGCAGTACTTC.

This rearrangement joins TRBV14 to TRBJ1-5; no firm D call. Trimming removed 0 bases at V and 5 bases at J, with 5 bases between. Germline lookup yields CDR1 SGHDN and CDR2 FVKESK. The CDR3 has 13 amino acids. The chain's CDR3 is CASSQDTYQPQHF. CDR3 sequence (DNA): TGTGCCAGCAGCCAAGACACATATCAGCCCCAGCATTTT.

The chain employs TRBV4-1 and TRBJ2-1, with a tentative D call TRBD2 (5 bases). CDR3 size: 14 residues. Germline CDR1 reads MGHRA; CDR2 reads YSYEKL. Trimming pared 2 bases from V and 9 bases from J, leaving 14 bases between. The CDR3 DNA reads as TGCGCCAGCAGCCAACTATCTAGCCTCCCTGAGCAGTTCTTC. This translates into CASSQLSSLPEQFF.

CDR3 nucleotides: TGTGCCAGCAGTTTGATACTAGCGTTAAACACCGGGGAGCTGTTTTTT. This translates into CASSLILALNTGELFF. The V and J genes are TRBV27 and TRBJ2-2; TRBD2 matches 7 bases. The CDR3 runs 16 residues. Germline loops: CDR1 MNHEY, CDR2 SMNVEV (reference sequence). Trimming took 3 bases from V and 2 from J; bases not matched to a gene: 6.

This clone has just one count. V is TRBV9 and J is TRBJ2-1; 8 bases agree with TRBD2. Germline V CDR1 and CDR2: SGDLS, YYNGEE. V lost 1 base to trimming and J lost 9 bases; unmatched junction nucleotides: 3. The CDR3 covers 13 residues. CDR3 coding DNA: TGTGCCAGCAGCGTATCCAGCGGGGGTGAGCAGTTCTTC. This gives the protein CASSVSSGGEQFF. Combining the CDR3 with reference TRBV9 and TRBJ2-1 gives the whole variable domain DSGVTQTPKHLITATGQRVTLRCSPRSGDLSVYWYQQSLDQGLQFLIQYYNGEERAKGNILERFSAQQFPDLHSELNLSSLELGDSALYFCASSVSSGGEQFFGPGTRLTVL.

The chain couples TRBV6-1 to TRBJ2-5; tentative D call: TRBD2 (6 bases). Germline CDR1 MNHNS, CDR2 SASEGT. The germline V and J ends were trimmed by 7 bases and 4 bases, with 16 bases remaining between them. This CDR3 has 14 residues. This CDR3 is CASTSFGRGETQYF. The CDR3 bases are TGTGCCAGCACCTCGTTTGGGCGGGGAGAGACCCAGTACTTC.

The chain links TRBV27 to TRBJ2-2; D unresolved. Per the germline V gene, CDR1 is MNHEY and CDR2 is SMNVEV (reference sequence). The CDR3 is made up of 14 amino acids. V lost 0 bases to trimming and J lost 1 base, with 3 bases between them. The CDR3 sequence: CASSLSGNTGELFF. DNA of the CDR3: TGTGCCAGCAGTTTATCGGGGAACACCGGGGAGCTGTTTTTT.

The CDR3 DNA is TGTGCCAGCAATGGACAGGTCTGGACCACCGGGGAGCTGTTTTTT. Translated, it gives CASNGQVWTTGELFF. The J gene is TRBJ2-2, the V gene TRBV6-1, with 7 bases aligning to TRBD1. After removal of 7 bases from V and 4 bases from J, the junction contained 9 bases not matched to a gene. The CDR3 covers 15 residues. CDR1 and CDR2 (germline): MNHNS, SASEGT.

The chain uses TRBV6-5 and TRBJ2-7; D unresolved. CDR1 is MNHEY and CDR2 is SVGAGI in the germline V gene. Deletions cut 7 bases from V and 4 bases from J, with 14 bases between. The CDR3 is 13 amino acids. The CDR3 loop is CASIPKGSYEQYF. In DNA form, the CDR3 reads TGTGCCAGCATCCCGAAGGGCTCGTACGAGCAGTACTTC.